The 8 T cell receptor beta chains reported below all come from one sample, sequenced in a study of T cell responses to AZD1222 COVID-19 vaccine. Profiling relied on immunoSEQ multiplex PCR, and the TCRdb table lists in-frame clones only, not all of them. Of 180,000 or so clones listed, approximately 93% are singletons. The material sequenced was peripheral blood, taken on day 0 of AZD1222 vaccination. These receptors came from an adult in good health.

The J gene is TRBJ1-4, the V gene TRBV6-5; 7 positions match TRBD1. The CDR3 contains 13 residues. The germline gives CDR1 MNHEY, CDR2 SVGAGI. After removal of 6 bases from V and 8 bases from J, the junction contained 6 bases not matched to a gene. The CDR3 DNA reads TGTGCCAGCAGCGAGGGGGCATGGGAAAAACTGTTTTTT. Residues: CASSEGAWEKLFF.

V is TRBV6-1 and J is TRBJ1-1; D is uncertain. CDR1 and CDR2 from the germline V gene are MNHNS and SASEGT. Trimming left V 2 bases short and J 0 bases short, with 7 bases between. The CDR3 totals 14 residues. The CDR3 bases are TGTGCCAGCAGTGAACGGAACCTGAACACTGAAGCTTTCTTT. This codes for CASSERNLNTEAFF.

CDR3 nucleotides: TGTGCCAGCACCGGGACTAGCGGGAGGGCCGAAGCGAACACCGGGGAGCTGTTTTTT. Translation: CASTGTSGRAEANTGELFF. The V call is TRBV21-1, the J call TRBJ2-2; the D call in the table, TRBD2, was not verified against the DNA. TRBV21-1 is a pseudogene locus. The CDR3 sequence is 19 residues long.

The chain recombines TRBV19 with TRBJ1-1, with 7 bases identical to TRBD1. There are 15 residues in the CDR3. Germline-derived CDR1 and CDR2 are LNHDA and SQIVND (reference sequence). Trimming removed 1 base from V and 0 bases from J; junction bases left unmatched: 2. CDR3 DNA sequence: TGTGCCAGTAGTATAGGGACAGGAATGAACACTGAAGCTTTCTTT. Translating it yields CASSIGTGMNTEAFF.

This chain links TRBV7-9 with TRBJ2-2; D is possibly TRBD1 (6 bases). The CDR3 contains 14 residues. The V gene's germline CDR1 is SEHNR and CDR2 FQNEAQ (reference sequence). In nucleotides, the CDR3 is TGTGCAAAGACAGGCAGCAAGAACACCGGGGAGCTGTTTTTT. This sequence encodes CAKTGSKNTGELFF.

The chain has TRBV30 and TRBJ1-1; TRBD1 aligns across 10 bases. V trimming: 3 bases; J trimming: 4 bases; junction bases outside the gene matches: 2. Germline CDR1 GTSNPN, CDR2 SVGIG (reference sequence). The CDR3 contains 13 residues. CDR3 bases: TGTGCCTGGAGGGACAGGGGGATCACTGAAGCTTTCTTT. Translation gives CAWRDRGITEAFF.

The chain employs TRBV6-6 and TRBJ1-1; the D gene is possibly TRBD1 (5 bases). Trimming left V 2 bases short and J 4 bases short, with 14 bases between. The CDR3 length is 15 residues. Looked up from germline, CDR1 is MNHNY and CDR2 is SVGAGI (reference sequence). Here the CDR3 DNA reads TGTGCCAGCAGTTACCGCAGGGTAGAGGGCACTGAAGCTTTCTTT. This codes for CASSYRRVEGTEAFF.

The genes are TRBV9 and TRBJ1-1; perhaps TRBD1 as D (5 bases). V lost 4 bases and J 5 bases, leaving 15 bases between the germline ends. This CDR3 has 14 amino acids. CDR1 is SGDLS and CDR2 is YYNGEE in the germline V gene. The CDR3 spells CASSPEGAGTEAFF. CDR3 coding DNA: TGTGCCAGCAGCCCAGAGGGAGCAGGGACTGAAGCTTTCTTT.